A selection of T cell receptor beta chains follows, all from one sample in a study of CD8 T cells in Susac syndrome. TCRdb reprocessed the immunoSEQ multiplex PCR reads via MiXCR and lists one record per CDR3 protein. The sample records about 90,000 distinct CDR3 sequences, 95% to 96% being singletons. Material: CD8+ T cells from PBMCs. The receptors were gathered from a human donor with Susac syndrome. The CDR3 runs from the conserved cysteine through the conserved F or W. D genes are given only for firm matches. Expanded clones get a size class; other rows say once, few or many, or leave the size out.

d_call | j_call | clone_size | v_call | cdr3_aa | cdr3_nt
TRBD1 | TRBJ1-2 | NA | TRBV6-5 | CASSYSGQARTNYGYTF | TGTGCCAGCAGTTACTCTGGACAGGCTCGAACTAACTATGGCTACACCTTC
TRBD1 | TRBJ2-3 | few | TRBV5-1 | CASSEGQGDTDTQYF | TGCGCCAGCAGCGAGGGACAGGGCGACACAGATACGCAGTATTTT
TRBD1 | TRBJ1-2 | NA | TRBV6-5 | CASSLDRVGYGYTF | TGTGCCAGCAGTCTTGACAGGGTGGGCTATGGCTACACCTTC
NA | TRBJ1-4 | NA | TRBV25-1 | CATTGTDYEKLFF | TGTGCCACCACCGGGACGGACTATGAAAAACTGTTTTTT
NA | TRBJ2-5 | NA | TRBV28 | CASSYRRGDQETQYF | TGTGCCAGCAGTTATCGCAGGGGGGATCAAGAGACCCAGTACTTC
NA | TRBJ2-3 | NA | TRBV5-1 | CASSWLTSTDTQYF | TGCGCCAGCAGCTGGTTGACGTCCACAGATACGCAGTATTTT
NA | TRBJ1-1 | once | TRBV30 | CAWVDRPLNTEAFF | TGTGCCTGGGTCGACCGCCCGCTGAACACTGAAGCTTTCTTT
TRBD1 | TRBJ1-1 | NA | TRBV3-1 | CASSQSDRGLEAFF | TGTGCCAGCAGCCAATCAGACAGGGGCCTTGAAGCTTTCTTT
NA | TRBJ1-4 | NA | TRBV5-1 | CASSLGIRVDREKLFF | TGCGCCAGCAGCTTGGGTATCAGGGTGGACCGGGAAAAACTGTTTTTT
TRBD1 | TRBJ1-5 | NA | TRBV6-6 | CAIRRTGDDQPQHF | TGTGCCATCCGGAGGACAGGGGACGATCAGCCCCAGCATTTT
NA | TRBJ1-2 | NA | TRBV6-6 | CASSYYRVGYTF | TGTGCCAGCAGTTACTACAGGGTCGGCTACACCTTC
TRBD2 | TRBJ2-3 | NA | TRBV6-6 | CASSPGGGSSTDTQYF | TGTGCCAGCAGTCCCGGGGGGGGATCTAGCACAGATACGCAGTATTTT
NA | TRBJ1-2 | NA | TRBV20-1 | CSAWKGTYGYTF | TGCAGTGCGTGGAAGGGAACCTATGGCTACACCTTC
NA | TRBJ1-2 | NA | TRBV30 | CAWSGGARDYGYTF | TGTGCCTGGAGTGGGGGGGCCAGGGACTATGGCTACACCTTC
TRBD1 | TRBJ2-7 | NA | TRBV11-1 | CASSLQGAYEQYF | TGTGCCAGCAGCTTGCAGGGGGCCTACGAGCAGTACTTC
TRBD2 | TRBJ2-7 | NA | TRBV6-5 | CASSYDGGGPYEQYF | TGTGCCAGCAGTTACGACGGGGGGGGCCCGTACGAGCAGTACTTC
NA | TRBJ1-3 | NA | TRBV30 | CAWKRSGNTIYF | TGTGCCTGGAAACGGTCTGGAAACACCATATATTTT
TRBD2 | TRBJ2-1 | NA | TRBV12-3/TRBV12-4 | CASSPRGGGAGHRFF | TGTGCCAGCAGCCCCCGCGGTGGTGGAGCGGGGCATCGGTTCTTC
NA | TRBJ1-1 | NA | TRBV3-1 | CASSPLRERTEAFF | TGTGCCAGCAGCCCACTCCGGGAACGGACTGAAGCTTTCTTT
TRBD1 | TRBJ1-4 | NA | TRBV27 | CASSRRMGTGNEKLFF | TGTGCCAGCAGCCGAAGGATGGGGACAGGGAACGAAAAACTGTTTTTT
NA | TRBJ2-5 | NA | TRBV11-2 | CASSPGPGRSQETQYF | TGTGCCAGCAGCCCAGGGCCGGGACGAAGCCAAGAGACCCAGTACTTC
NA | TRBJ2-5 | NA | TRBV6-5 | CASARGETQYF | TGTGCCAGCGCAAGGGGAGAGACCCAGTACTTC
TRBD1 | TRBJ2-4 | NA | TRBV20-1 | CSASGQERNIQYF | TGCAGTGCTAGTGGACAGGAGAGGAACATTCAGTACTTC
NA | TRBJ1-5 | NA | TRBV7-2 | CASSLIDQPQHF | TGTGCCAGCAGCTTAATCGATCAGCCCCAGCATTTT
TRBD1 | TRBJ2-7 | NA | TRBV20-1 | CSASQGAHEQYF | TGCAGTGCTTCACAGGGGGCCCACGAGCAGTACTTC
NA | TRBJ2-5 | NA | TRBV9 | CASSAGLPYPETQYF | TGTGCCAGCAGCGCGGGACTCCCATACCCTGAGACCCAGTACTTC
NA | TRBJ1-4 | NA | TRBV4-2 | CASSQDAGATNEKLFF | TGTGCCAGCAGCCAAGATGCCGGGGCAACTAATGAAAAACTGTTTTTT
TRBD2 | TRBJ2-1 | NA | TRBV15 | CATSRGSGARSYNEQFF | TGTGCCACCAGCAGAGGTAGCGGGGCTCGCTCCTACAATGAGCAGTTCTTC
NA | TRBJ1-4 | NA | TRBV5-1 | CASSLTRFATNEKLFF | TGCGCCAGCAGCTTGACTAGGTTTGCAACTAATGAAAAACTGTTTTTT
NA | TRBJ1-5 | few | TRBV4-1 | CASSQGGTFNQPQHF | TGCGCCAGCAGCCAAGGTGGGACCTTCAATCAGCCCCAGCATTTT
NA | TRBJ1-1 | NA | TRBV30 | CATPGANTEAFF | TGTGCCACACCCGGGGCGAACACTGAAGCTTTCTTT
NA | TRBJ1-5 | NA | TRBV19 | CASSIVRLSNQPQHF | TGTGCCAGTAGTATCGTTAGGCTCTCCAATCAGCCCCAGCATTTT
NA | TRBJ2-2 | NA | TRBV27 | CASSLYSGGGLAGELFF | TGTGCCAGCAGTTTATATTCCGGGGGCGGTTTGGCCGGGGAGCTGTTTTTT
NA | TRBJ1-1 | NA | TRBV12-3/TRBV12-4 | CASSLGGGTEAFF | TGTGCCAGCAGTTTAGGTGGGGGCACTGAAGCTTTCTTT
TRBD1 | TRBJ2-7 | NA | TRBV4-3 | CASSPGQGAEQYF | TGCGCCAGCAGCCCAGGACAGGGGGCCGAGCAGTACTTC
NA | TRBJ1-2 | NA | TRBV2 | CASSVSGTYNGYTF | TGTGCCAGCAGTGTATCAGGGACCTATAATGGCTACACCTTC
TRBD1 | TRBJ1-1 | NA | TRBV12-3/TRBV12-4 | CASSLADRPNTEAFF | TGTGCCAGCAGTCTTGCGGACAGGCCGAACACTGAAGCTTTCTTT
NA | TRBJ1-6 | once | TRBV27 | CASRTPQGQGSPLHF | TGTGCCAGCAGAACTCCACAGGGCCAGGGTTCACCCCTCCACTTT
NA | TRBJ2-2 | NA | TRBV3-1 | CASSQVGYAGELFF | TGTGCCAGCAGCCAAGTTGGGTACGCCGGGGAGCTGTTTTTT
NA | TRBJ1-1 | NA | TRBV3-1 | CASSHGRLNTEAFF | TGTGCCAGCAGCCATGGTCGATTGAACACTGAAGCTTTCTTT
NA | TRBJ1-1 | NA | TRBV28 | CASRRPRLPATEAFF | TGTGCCAGCAGGAGACCCAGGTTACCGGCAACTGAAGCTTTCTTT
NA | TRBJ1-5 | NA | TRBV21-1 | CASRPTGTNQPQHF | TGTGCCAGCAGACCGACAGGGACTAATCAGCCCCAGCATTTT
NA | TRBJ1-2 | NA | TRBV20-1 | CSATGLANYGYTF | TGCAGTGCTACCGGACTGGCTAACTATGGCTACACCTTC
NA | TRBJ2-1 | NA | TRBV3-1 | CASSPESASYNEQFF | TGTGCCAGCAGCCCCGAGAGTGCGTCCTACAATGAGCAGTTCTTC
NA | TRBJ2-6 | NA | TRBV12-3/TRBV12-4 | CASSLGDNVLTF | TGTGCCAGCAGTTTAGGTGACAACGTCCTGACTTTC
NA | TRBJ1-5 | NA | TRBV30 | CAWSVQSGQPQHF | TGTGCCTGGAGTGTACAGTCGGGTCAGCCCCAGCATTTT
TRBD2 | TRBJ2-1 | NA | TRBV7-9 | CASSPTSGTRVVEQFF | TGTGCCAGCAGCCCAACATCCGGGACTAGAGTTGTCGAGCAGTTCTTC
NA | TRBJ1-1 | NA | TRBV7-9 | CASSSWTDAEAFF | TGTGCCAGCAGCTCCTGGACAGACGCTGAAGCTTTCTTT
NA | TRBJ1-2 | NA | TRBV6-5 | CASSWGRGYTF | TGTGCCAGCAGTTGGGGGAGAGGCTACACCTTC
TRBD1 | TRBJ2-5 | NA | TRBV12-3/TRBV12-4 | CASRSTGTQETQYF | TGTGCCAGCAGGTCGACAGGGACCCAAGAGACCCAGTACTTC
NA | TRBJ1-3 | NA | TRBV20-1 | CSARDVPDSSGNTIYF | TGCAGTGCTAGAGACGTGCCGGATTCCTCTGGAAACACCATATATTTT
NA | TRBJ2-1 | once | TRBV7-3 | CASSLVMGSNEQFF | TGTGCCAGCAGCTTAGTGATGGGTAGCAATGAGCAGTTCTTC